What follows are 21 T cell receptor beta chains derived from one specimen sequenced in a study of identical twins. TCRdb reprocessed the 5' RACE reads with MiXCR, giving one entry per CDR3 protein. The sample contains 1,800,000 or so distinct CDR3 sequences, roughly a third of which appear only once. The sequenced sample consisted of cord blood. Source of these receptors: a newborn girl in good health.

The V and J genes are TRBV20-1 and TRBJ2-1, with 7 bases aligning to TRBD2. V shed 5 bases and J 0 bases; nucleotides not matched to a gene: 7. The CDR3 is made up of 15 amino acids. In germline, CDR1 is DFQATT, CDR2 SNEGSKA (reference sequence). The CDR3 spells CSAQSGTGSYNEQFF. The CDR3 coding sequence is TGCAGTGCTCAGAGCGGGACGGGCTCCTACAATGAGCAGTTCTTC.

The chain joins TRBV6-1 to TRBJ1-2; 7 bases align to TRBD1. Looked up from germline, CDR1 is MNHNS and CDR2 is SASEGT. The CDR3 extends over 16 amino acids. The V gene end was trimmed by 2 bases and the J gene end by 4 bases; junction bases not matched to a gene: 10. The CDR3 bases are TGTGCCAGCAGTGAATGGATGGGACAGACCATCTATGGCTACACCTTC. Its translation: CASSEWMGQTIYGYTF.

This clonotype has only a few counts. This chain joins TRBV6-2 or TRBV6-3 and TRBJ2-5; 9 nucleotides match TRBD1. Trimming removed 6 bases from V and 4 bases from J; junction bases left unmatched: 9. CDR1 and CDR2 from the germline V gene are MNHEY and SVGEGT. The CDR3 runs 15 residues. The CDR3 reads CASRSQGAFGETQYF. The CDR3 DNA is TGTGCCAGCAGGTCACAGGGGGCTTTTGGAGAGACCCAGTACTTC.

This clonotype was counted once. J is TRBJ2-1 and V is TRBV24-1; D is uncertain. The DNA end is more similar to TRBJ2-7, so the J call may be wrong. There are 13 residues in the CDR3. The germline V gene encodes CDR1 KGHDR and CDR2 SFDVKD. The CDR3 loop is CATSKGSYNEQYF. The CDR3 DNA reads TGTGCCACCAGTAAGGGCTCCTACAATGAGCAGTACTTC.

This clonotype showed up just a few times. The genes are TRBV20-1 and TRBJ1-1; D is possibly TRBD1 (6 bases). Germline loops: CDR1 DFQATT, CDR2 SNEGSKA (reference sequence). The CDR3 sequence is 14 residues long. The ends were cut back, 4 bases at V and 2 bases at J, with 14 bases in the middle. This chain's CDR3 is CSAKKGGLNTEAFF. The DNA of the CDR3 is TGCAGTGCTAAAAAGGGGGGGCTTAACACTGAAGCTTTCTTT.

The V call is TRBV5-1, the J call TRBJ2-7; no firm D call. CDR1 is SGHRS, CDR2 YFSETQ, per germline. The CDR3 covers 15 residues. V was clipped by 1 base and J by 0 bases, with 11 bases between them. This CDR3 reads CASSLSRSSSYEQYF. The CDR3 DNA sequence: TGCGCCAGCAGCTTGTCGAGGTCGTCCTCCTACGAGCAGTACTTC.

This clonotype was detected a few times. V gene TRBV28 combines with J gene TRBJ2-5; D is possibly TRBD1 or TRBD2 (6 bases each). Germline CDR1 and CDR2: MDHEN and SYDVKM. The V end was cut by 5 bases, the J end by 0 bases, with 16 bases between. The CDR3 consists of 16 residues. The CDR3 protein is CASSDSLGGYQETQYF. The CDR3 region has the DNA TGTGCCAGCAGTGACTCCTTAGGGGGGTACCAAGAGACCCAGTACTTC.

V gene TRBV10-3 combines with J gene TRBJ2-3; tentatively, D is TRBD1 (6 bases). Trimming took off 7 bases at V and 3 bases at J, with 11 bases between the two ends. In germline, CDR1 is ENHRY, CDR2 SYGVKD. There are 13 residues in the CDR3. In nucleotides, the CDR3 is TGTGCCATCACCGGGGACACTACAGATACGCAGTATTTT. It encodes CAITGDTTDTQYF.

This chain links TRBV7-2 with TRBJ2-1; the match to TRBD2 covers 9 bases. Trimming took 3 bases from V and 7 from J; bases not matched to a gene: 7. This CDR3 has 15 amino acids. Germline V gene lookup returns CDR1 SGHTA and CDR2 FQGNSA. The chain's CDR3 is CASSFSSGVWNEQFF. The CDR3 nucleotides read TGTGCCAGCAGCTTCTCTAGCGGGGTCTGGAATGAGCAGTTCTTC.

The V call is TRBV4-2, the J call TRBJ1-3; weak D call: TRBD1 (5 bases). V was shortened by 4 bases and J by 0 bases, with 19 bases between the two germline ends. This CDR3 comprises 18 residues. Looked up from germline, CDR1 is LGHNA and CDR2 is YNFKEQ. In DNA form, the CDR3 reads TGTGCCAGCAGCCCTCGGACAAGGCCCATTTACTCTGGAAACACCATATATTTT. Translating it yields CASSPRTRPIYSGNTIYF.

This clonotype was counted once. The chain has TRBV7-2 and TRBJ2-5, with a possible D match to TRBD1 (6 bases). CDR1 is SGHTA, CDR2 FQGNSA, per germline. The CDR3 extends over 14 amino acids. With 5 bases removed from V and 11 bases from J, the gap between germline ends came to 21 bases. This CDR3 is CASSLRTVPNEQYF. The CDR3, as DNA: TGTGCCAGCAGCCTCAGGACAGTCCCCAATGAGCAGTACTTC.

This clonotype turned up a few times. The V call is TRBV4-1, the J call TRBJ2-1; 8 positions match TRBD2. The DNA end is a closer match to TRBJ2-7, so the J assignment may be wrong. The CDR3 extends over 16 amino acids. Germline V gene lookup returns CDR1 MGHRA and CDR2 YSYEKL. Here the CDR3 reads CASSQDPAGAYNEQYF. In DNA form, the CDR3 reads TGCGCCAGCAGCCAAGATCCAGCGGGAGCCTACAATGAGCAGTACTTC.

CDR3 bases: TGCGCCAGCGCGGGACAGGGGGCGAACTATGGCTACACCTTC. This codes for CASAGQGANYGYTF. V gene TRBV5-1 combines with J gene TRBJ1-2; 12 bases agree with TRBD1. This CDR3 region has 14 residues. V gave up 7 bases and J gave up 2 bases; unmatched junction bases: 3. The V gene's germline CDR1 is SGHRS and CDR2 YFSETQ.

This clonotype appeared a few times. V usage is TRBV20-1 and J usage is TRBJ1-4, with D uncertain. CDR3 length: 12 amino acids. Germline values: CDR1 DFQATT, CDR2 SNEGSKA (reference sequence). V was pared by 6 bases and J by 5 bases, with 10 bases between. CDR3 in amino acids: CSAAGWNEKLFF. As DNA, the CDR3 is TGCAGTGCGGCAGGCTGGAATGAAAAACTGTTTTTT.

This clonotype was recorded a few times. This chain joins TRBV20-1 and TRBJ1-2; D ambiguous. The length of the CDR3 is 14 residues. Germline assignment: CDR1 DFQATT and CDR2 SNEGSKA (reference sequence). V was shortened by 0 bases and J by 4 bases, with 12 bases between the two germline ends. CDR3 in amino acids: CSAREAGPFYGYTF. Here the CDR3 DNA reads TGCAGTGCTAGAGAGGCAGGACCCTTCTATGGCTACACCTTC.

V gene TRBV5-4 combines with J gene TRBJ1-2; 8 bases are a match to TRBD1. The ends lost 4 bases at V and 8 bases at J; junction bases unmatched: 7. Germline V gene lookup returns CDR1 SGHNT and CDR2 YYREEE (reference sequence). CDR3 length: 13 amino acids. The CDR3 protein is CASSVGQGRGYTF. The CDR3 DNA reads as TGTGCCAGCAGCGTAGGACAGGGACGCGGCTACACCTTC.

This rearrangement joins TRBV21-1 to TRBJ1-1. TRBV21-1 is annotated as a pseudogene. CDR3 size: 13 residues. DNA of the CDR3: TGTGCCAGCAGCAAAGAGCCAGAGGAAATAGCTTTCTTT. Its translation is CASSKEPEEIAFF.

Many counts were recorded for this clonotype. The V call is TRBV10-3, the J call TRBJ1-1; a possible D gene is TRBD1 (6 bases). V was cut by 6 bases and J by 1 base, with 6 bases left in between. The length of the CDR3 is 12 residues. Germline V CDR1 and CDR2: ENHRY, SYGVKD. The CDR3 sequence: CAIRQGNTEAFF. In DNA, the CDR3 is TGTGCCATCAGACAGGGGAACACTGAAGCTTTCTTT.

This clonotype was observed at least ten times. V gene TRBV12-3 or TRBV12-4 combines with J gene TRBJ2-6; 9 positions match TRBD1. Trimming removed 4 bases from V and 2 bases from J; junction bases left unmatched: 12. This CDR3 has 19 residues. CDR3 nucleotides: TGTGCCAGCAGTTCCCTCCAACGCCGGGACAGGGCTGGGGCCAACGTCCTGACTTTC. It specifies CASSSLQRRDRAGANVLTF.

This clonotype was seen many times. The chain has TRBV10-3 and TRBJ2-6; D ambiguous. The CDR3 contains 12 residues. Germline V gives CDR1 ENHRY, CDR2 SYGVKD. The germline V and J ends were trimmed by 8 bases and 4 bases, with 6 bases remaining between them. CDR3 residues: CAIGSGANVLTF. DNA for the CDR3: TGTGCCATCGGATCCGGGGCCAACGTCCTGACTTTC.

The chain couples TRBV5-1 to TRBJ2-7; either TRBD1 or TRBD2 may supply D (5 bases each). The CDR3 loop spans 12 amino acids. The V gene's germline CDR1 is SGHRS and CDR2 YFSETQ. Deletions cut 4 bases from V and 7 bases from J, with 12 bases between. The CDR3 region has the DNA TGCGCCAGCAGCAGAGAGGGGAGAGAGCAGTACTTC. This encodes CASSREGREQYF.